This passage covers 2 T cell receptor beta chains from one sample sequenced in a study of T-cell reconstitution after alpha-beta-depleted transplantation in children. This sample's TCRbeta library carried unique molecular identifier barcodes. TCRdb re-derived calls from the PCR reads in MiXCR, one entry per CDR3 protein. The sample lists 440,000 or so distinct CDR3 sequences; about 11% were seen once. The sequences come from PBMCs from the stem cell graft donor, collected from the stem cell graft. These receptors all come from a human donor who donated a stem cell graft to a child with acute myeloid leukemia.

The chain combines TRBV3-1 with TRBJ1-1; the D gene is possibly TRBD1 (5 bases). Germline V gene lookup returns CDR1 LGHDT and CDR2 YNNKEL (reference sequence). The CDR3 spans 15 residues. Trimming took 1 base from V and 11 from J, leaving 20 bases between them. The DNA for the CDR3 is TGTGCCAGCAGCCAAGGGGGGTTCACTTGGGGGAGCGCTTTCTTT. Protein product: CASSQGGFTWGSAFF.

The chain joins TRBV12-3 or TRBV12-4 to TRBJ2-2; D possibly corresponds to TRBD1 (6 bases). CDR3 length: 13 amino acids. V was cut by 9 bases and J by 3 bases, with 11 bases left in between. The CDR3, as DNA: TGTGCCAGTCAGGGGATGGACACCGGGGAGCTGTTTTTT. This codes for CASQGMDTGELFF.